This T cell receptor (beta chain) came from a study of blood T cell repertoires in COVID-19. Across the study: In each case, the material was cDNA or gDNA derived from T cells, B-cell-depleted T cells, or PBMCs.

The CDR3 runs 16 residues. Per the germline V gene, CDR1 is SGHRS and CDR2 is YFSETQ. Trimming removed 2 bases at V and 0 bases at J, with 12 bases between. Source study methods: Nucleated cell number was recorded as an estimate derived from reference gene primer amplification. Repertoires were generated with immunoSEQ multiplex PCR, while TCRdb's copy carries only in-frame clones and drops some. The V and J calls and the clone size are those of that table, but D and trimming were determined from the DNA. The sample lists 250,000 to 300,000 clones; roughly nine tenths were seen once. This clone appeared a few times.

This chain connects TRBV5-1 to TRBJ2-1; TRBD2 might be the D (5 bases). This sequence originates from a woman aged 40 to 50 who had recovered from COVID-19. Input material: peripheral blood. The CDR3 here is CASSFPRESSYNEQFF. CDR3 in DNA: TGCGCCAGCAGCTTCCCCCGGGAAAGCTCCTACAATGAGCAGTTCTTC. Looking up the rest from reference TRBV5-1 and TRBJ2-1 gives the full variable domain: KAGVTQTPRYLIKTRGQQVTLSCSPISGHRSVSWYQQTPGQGLQFLFEYFSETQRNKGNFPGRFSGRQFSNSRSEMNVSTLELGDSALYLCASSFPRESSYNEQFFGPGTRLTVL.